This note documents a single T cell receptor (beta chain) sequence. In the source study's methods: Nucleated cell number was recorded as an estimate derived from reference gene primer amplification. This table comes from immunoSEQ multiplex PCR, and its TCRdb copy is limited to in-frame clones, with some not included. The V and J calls and clone size come from that table; D and trimming were worked out from the DNA. The sample consists of around 260,000 clones, 83% of them appearing once. The data originate from a study of blood T cell repertoires in COVID-19. Study as a whole: The United States, Italy and Spain were the sources of the acute and convalescent COVID-19 samples. PBMCs, B-cell-depleted T cells, or T cells provided the cDNA or gDNA that made up the material.

Trimming stripped 7 bases from V and 1 base from J, with 10 bases between. This CDR3 spans 13 amino acids. Germline V lookup: CDR1 MNHEY, CDR2 SVGAGI. This clonotype was obtained from a woman aged 45-65 years who had recovered from COVID-19. Sequencing was carried out using peripheral blood. The gene calls are TRBV6-5 and TRBJ1-1; no firm D call. The CDR3, as DNA: TGTGCCAGCACCTCAGGCCAGAACACTGAAGCTTTCTTT. It codes for CASTSGQNTEAFF.